The sequence of this T cell receptor (beta chain) was determined in a study of T-cell reconstitution after alpha-beta-depleted transplantation in children. This clonotype has only a few counts. Its antigen is not identified. Library preparation (for TCRbeta) was performed with unique molecular identifiers. TCRdb itself ran the PCR reads through MiXCR, one entry per CDR3 protein. Of hundreds of thousands of distinct CDR3 sequences in the sample, around 16% were seen once. The V gene lost 6 bases and the J gene lost 8 bases, with 14 bases spanning the gap. The CDR3 loop spans 14 amino acids. The study, taken as a whole, reports: Expanded graft clones numbering several hundred reportedly gave rise to alpha-beta T cells about two months after transplant. It was surviving recipient T cells and thymic progenitors that gave some patients high TCRbeta diversity at day 60.

The chain carries TRBV12-3 or TRBV12-4 and TRBJ1-6, with D possibly TRBD1 on 5 matching bases. The sample in question was PBMCs, mostly from graft donor cells, obtained 360 days after TCRalphabeta/CD19-depleted stem cell transplant. The TCR originated in a male patient aged 2-10 years who had a stem cell transplant for acute lymphoblastic leukemia, so the T cells may come from the graft donor. The CDR3 bases are TGTGCCAGCAGGAGTCTCTTGGGGGATTCACCCCTCCACTTT. Protein sequence: CASRSLLGDSPLHF.